This T cell receptor beta chain was obtained from a study of blood T cell repertoires in COVID-19. Study background: Sites across the United States, Italy and Spain contributed samples from acute and convalescent COVID-19. From T cells, B-cell-depleted T cells, or PBMCs came the material, which was cDNA or gDNA.

In the study's own analysis: Amplification of reference gene primers provided the estimated nucleated cell counts. Clones were sequenced by immunoSEQ multiplex PCR, and TCRdb holds only the in-frame ones, with some missing. V and J calls and clone size follow that table, whereas D and trimming were derived from the DNA. The repertoire includes roughly 80,000 clones, over 65% of them detected once, and about 14% sits in the top ten. The CDR3 extends over 14 amino acids. The germline V gene has CDR1 SGDLS and CDR2 YYNGEE. Trimming shortened V by 2 bases and J by 12 bases, and 15 bases separated the two germline ends.

The material sequenced was peripheral blood. The TCR was taken from a woman in her 70s with acute or convalescent COVID-19. The J gene is TRBJ1-6, the V gene TRBV9; D might be TRBD1 (5 bases). The CDR3 protein is CASSVTHLGGPLHF. The CDR3 bases are TGTGCCAGCAGCGTCACACACCTCGGGGGACCCCTCCACTTT.